These T cell receptor beta chains were read from a single sample in a study of early T cells in non-severe SARS-CoV-2 infection. MiXCR, run by TCRdb on the 5' RACE reads, gives a single entry per CDR3 protein. The sample records about 110,000 distinct CDR3 sequences, 11% being singletons. Sequenced: whole blood. The origin of the receptors is an adult who was a healthcare worker with PCR-confirmed SARS-CoV-2 infection or an uninfected control (not recorded which). Each CDR3 is given with its conserved first and last residue. The D gene is left open where the match is weak. Clone size is shown for a subset of rows, as once, few, many or a class of expanded clone.

j_gene: TRBJ2-7; v_gene: TRBV10-2; d_gene: NA; abundance: many; len: 10; CDR3nt: TGCGCCAGTGGAGGCCCCGAGCAGTACTTC; CDR3aa: CASGGPEQYF
j_gene: TRBJ1-1; v_gene: TRBV6-6; d_gene: NA; abundance: NA; len: 11; CDR3nt: TGTGCCAGCAATTCGTACACTGAAGCTTTCTTT; CDR3aa: CASNSYTEAFF
j_gene: TRBJ2-4; v_gene: TRBV20-1; d_gene: TRBD1; abundance: NA; len: 14; CDR3nt: TGCAGTGCTAGGTCCGGGACAGGGAGTAACATTCAGTACTTC; CDR3aa: CSARSGTGSNIQYF
j_gene: TRBJ2-1; v_gene: TRBV28; d_gene: NA; abundance: NA; len: 13; CDR3nt: TGTGCCAGCCGTGCAGGCGGGCTCTATGAGCAGTTCTTC; CDR3aa: CASRAGGLYEQFF
j_gene: TRBJ2-7; v_gene: TRBV5-1; d_gene: TRBD1; abundance: many; len: 15; CDR3nt: TGCGCCAGCAGAGGACAGGTCTCCTTCACTGGCGAGCAGTACTTC; CDR3aa: CASRGQVSFTGEQYF
j_gene: TRBJ2-1; v_gene: TRBV24-1; d_gene: NA; abundance: few; len: 11; CDR3nt: TGTGCCACCGAGGGGTTCAGTGAGCAGTTCTTC; CDR3aa: CATEGFSEQFF
j_gene: TRBJ2-1; v_gene: TRBV28; d_gene: NA; abundance: NA; len: 17; CDR3nt: TGTGCCAGCAGTTTATATGAGTCCGGGCCACTTTACAATGAGCAGTTCTTC; CDR3aa: CASSLYESGPLYNEQFF
j_gene: TRBJ2-5; v_gene: TRBV29-1; d_gene: NA; abundance: many; len: 13; CDR3nt: TGCAGCGTTACCGGACAGCCCCAAGAGACCCAGTACTTC; CDR3aa: CSVTGQPQETQYF
j_gene: TRBJ2-7; v_gene: TRBV7-8; d_gene: TRBD1; abundance: few; len: 15; CDR3nt: TGTGCCAGCAGCTCCACCAGGACAGGGGGGGACGAGCAGTACTTC; CDR3aa: CASSSTRTGGDEQYF
j_gene: TRBJ1-5; v_gene: TRBV2; d_gene: TRBD1; abundance: many; len: 12; CDR3nt: TGTGCCAGCAGGACAGGGGGTCAGCCCCAGCATTTT; CDR3aa: CASRTGGQPQHF
j_gene: TRBJ2-7; v_gene: TRBV2; d_gene: NA; abundance: many; len: 15; CDR3nt: TGTGCCAGCAGAGCATCGGACAGCCTCTCCTACGAGCAGTACTTC; CDR3aa: CASRASDSLSYEQYF
j_gene: TRBJ2-7; v_gene: TRBV28; d_gene: NA; abundance: few; len: 18; CDR3nt: TGTGCCAGCAGTTATGCCGACTCTTACAGGGCCCCAACCTACGAGCAGTACTTC; CDR3aa: CASSYADSYRAPTYEQYF
j_gene: TRBJ2-3; v_gene: TRBV4-1; d_gene: TRBD2; abundance: NA; len: 16; CDR3nt: TGCGCCAGCAGCCAAGAAACGCGGGGGAGCACAGATACGCAGTATTTT; CDR3aa: CASSQETRGSTDTQYF
j_gene: TRBJ2-2; v_gene: TRBV10-3; d_gene: TRBD2; abundance: NA; len: 17; CDR3nt: TGTGCCATCAGTGATCCAACCGGGACTAGCGGGCCCGGGGAGCTGTTTTTT; CDR3aa: CAISDPTGTSGPGELFF
j_gene: TRBJ1-5; v_gene: TRBV12-3/TRBV12-4; d_gene: TRBD1; abundance: NA; len: 19; CDR3nt: TGTGCCAGCAGTTTAGATGGGACAGGGGGCGATAGGGGCAATCAGCCCCAGCATTTT; CDR3aa: CASSLDGTGGDRGNQPQHF
j_gene: TRBJ2-1; v_gene: TRBV19; d_gene: NA; abundance: many; len: 15; CDR3nt: TGTGCCAGTACTCCGGGCAGCAGCTCCTACAATGAGCAGTTCTTC; CDR3aa: CASTPGSSSYNEQFF
j_gene: TRBJ2-7; v_gene: TRBV3-1; d_gene: NA; abundance: NA; len: 14; CDR3nt: TGTGCCAGCAGCCAAGCGATTGGAGCCTACGAGCAGTACTTC; CDR3aa: CASSQAIGAYEQYF
j_gene: TRBJ2-7; v_gene: TRBV2; d_gene: NA; abundance: many; len: 13; CDR3nt: TGTGCCAGCAGTGCCCGATATACCTACGAGCAGTACTTC; CDR3aa: CASSARYTYEQYF
j_gene: TRBJ1-1; v_gene: TRBV11-2; d_gene: NA; abundance: many; len: 14; CDR3nt: TGTGCCAGCAGCTTCTCGACTGAGAACACTGAAGCTTTCTTT; CDR3aa: CASSFSTENTEAFF
j_gene: TRBJ2-1; v_gene: TRBV4-2; d_gene: TRBD2; abundance: NA; len: 16; CDR3nt: TGTGCCAGCAGCCAAGAAACCCCGGGAGGGATAAATGAGCAGTTCTTC; CDR3aa: CASSQETPGGINEQFF
j_gene: TRBJ2-1; v_gene: TRBV20-1; d_gene: NA; abundance: NA; len: 16; CDR3nt: TGCAGTGCTAGAAGCTCAGTAGGTAGCAGTTACAATGAGCAGTTCTTC; CDR3aa: CSARSSVGSSYNEQFF
j_gene: TRBJ2-7; v_gene: TRBV20-1; d_gene: TRBD2; abundance: few; len: 15; CDR3nt: TGCAGTGCTAGAGATGGTGCTAGCGGCTCCTACGAGCAGTACTTC; CDR3aa: CSARDGASGSYEQYF
j_gene: TRBJ1-1; v_gene: TRBV5-1; d_gene: NA; abundance: NA; len: 14; CDR3nt: TGCGCCAGCAGCTTGGAGGGTAGGGCCACTGAAGCTTTCTTT; CDR3aa: CASSLEGRATEAFF
j_gene: TRBJ1-5; v_gene: TRBV20-1; d_gene: NA; abundance: many; len: 14; CDR3nt: TGCAGTGCTAGAGTTGGAACACCGAATCAGCCCCAGCATTTT; CDR3aa: CSARVGTPNQPQHF
j_gene: TRBJ1-4; v_gene: TRBV7-9; d_gene: TRBD1; abundance: NA; len: 13; CDR3nt: TGTGCCAGCCGGAGGACAGGGGGTGAAAAACTGTTTTTT; CDR3aa: CASRRTGGEKLFF
j_gene: TRBJ2-1; v_gene: TRBV7-6; d_gene: NA; abundance: NA; len: 13; CDR3nt: TGTGCCAGCAGCTCGAGGGGGGGTGTTGAGCAGTTCTTC; CDR3aa: CASSSRGGVEQFF
j_gene: TRBJ2-1; v_gene: TRBV6-5; d_gene: TRBD2; abundance: few; len: 13; CDR3nt: TGTGCCAGCAGTTACAGGGAGGGACTTCAGCAGTTCTTC; CDR3aa: CASSYREGLQQFF
j_gene: TRBJ1-5; v_gene: TRBV2; d_gene: NA; abundance: few; len: 15; CDR3nt: TGTGCCAGCAGTGATGCTGACAGCAGCAATCAGCCCCAGCATTTT; CDR3aa: CASSDADSSNQPQHF
j_gene: TRBJ1-2; v_gene: TRBV30; d_gene: NA; abundance: NA; len: 10; CDR3nt: TGTGCCTGGGATAGTGGGGGCTACACCTTC; CDR3aa: CAWDSGGYTF
j_gene: TRBJ2-7; v_gene: TRBV28; d_gene: NA; abundance: many; len: 13; CDR3nt: TGTGCCAGCACTCGGACAGTCTCCTACGAGCAGTACTTC; CDR3aa: CASTRTVSYEQYF
j_gene: TRBJ2-7; v_gene: TRBV10-3; d_gene: NA; abundance: NA; len: 15; CDR3nt: TGTGCCATCAGTGAGTCAGGTAGAGAGCCCTACGAGCAGTACTTC; CDR3aa: CAISESGREPYEQYF
j_gene: TRBJ1-3; v_gene: TRBV28; d_gene: TRBD1; abundance: many; len: 14; CDR3nt: TGTGCCAGCAGCCTCAGGGGGCCAGGAAACACCATATATTTT; CDR3aa: CASSLRGPGNTIYF
j_gene: TRBJ2-1; v_gene: TRBV20-1; d_gene: TRBD2; abundance: many; len: 13; CDR3nt: TGCAGGGTAACTAGCGGGAGACCTTATGAGCAGTTCTTC; CDR3aa: CRVTSGRPYEQFF
j_gene: TRBJ2-2; v_gene: TRBV5-1; d_gene: NA; abundance: many; len: 15; CDR3nt: TGCGCCAGCAGGACGACAGGGAGGTACACCGGGGAGCTGTTTTTT; CDR3aa: CASRTTGRYTGELFF
j_gene: TRBJ1-2; v_gene: TRBV12-3/TRBV12-4; d_gene: TRBD1; abundance: many; len: 15; CDR3nt: TGTGCCAGCAGTTTAGGGGCAGGGGGCGCGGGAGGCTACACCTTC; CDR3aa: CASSLGAGGAGGYTF
j_gene: TRBJ1-4; v_gene: TRBV24-1; d_gene: NA; abundance: many; len: 12; CDR3nt: TGTGCCACCAGTGATTTCGCAGGAAAACTGTTTTTT; CDR3aa: CATSDFAGKLFF
j_gene: TRBJ2-3; v_gene: TRBV18; d_gene: TRBD2; abundance: few; len: 15; CDR3nt: TGTGCCAGCTCACAAACTAGCGGGAGGCCGGATACGCAGTATTTT; CDR3aa: CASSQTSGRPDTQYF
j_gene: TRBJ2-5; v_gene: TRBV7-8; d_gene: NA; abundance: NA; len: 13; CDR3nt: TGTGCCAGCAGCTCCCAATCCAAAGAGACCCAGTACTTC; CDR3aa: CASSSQSKETQYF
j_gene: TRBJ2-7; v_gene: TRBV28; d_gene: NA; abundance: NA; len: 13; CDR3nt: TGTGCCAGCCATAAGGTAGCGACGGGCGAGCAGTACTTC; CDR3aa: CASHKVATGEQYF
j_gene: TRBJ2-7; v_gene: TRBV4-1; d_gene: TRBD2; abundance: NA; len: 16; CDR3nt: TGCACCAGCAGCCAAGATAGGCTAGCGGGCGGGAGAGAGCAGTACTTC; CDR3aa: CTSSQDRLAGGREQYF
j_gene: TRBJ2-5; v_gene: TRBV7-3; d_gene: NA; abundance: many; len: 13; CDR3nt: TGTGCCAGCAGCTTAACGGGGTCTGAGACCCAGTACTTC; CDR3aa: CASSLTGSETQYF
j_gene: TRBJ1-5; v_gene: TRBV6-6; d_gene: NA; abundance: NA; len: 13; CDR3nt: TGTGCCAGCAGTTCCACGGGACGGGTCGCCCAGCATTTT; CDR3aa: CASSSTGRVAQHF
j_gene: TRBJ1-1; v_gene: TRBV6-4; d_gene: NA; abundance: many; len: 14; CDR3nt: TGTGCCAGCAGTTTAGCCCCGGGGGAGGTTGAAGCTTTCTTT; CDR3aa: CASSLAPGEVEAFF
j_gene: TRBJ2-7; v_gene: TRBV5-5; d_gene: NA; abundance: NA; len: 13; CDR3nt: TGTGCCAGCAGCCCCGGTCCGGGGGACGAGCAGTACTTC; CDR3aa: CASSPGPGDEQYF
j_gene: TRBJ2-1; v_gene: TRBV7-8; d_gene: NA; abundance: NA; len: 12; CDR3nt: TGTGCCAGCAGCTTAGAGGTGAATGAGCAGTTCTTC; CDR3aa: CASSLEVNEQFF